This T cell receptor beta chain was identified in a study of blood T cell repertoires in COVID-19 (dated by TCRdb to 2018 to 2020). Background on the whole study: The collaborator samples originated in the United States, Italy and Spain and spanned the acute and convalescent phases of COVID-19. Where available, HLA class I and class II types were obtained from metadata supplied by the sample provider rather than from assay-based typing. The dataset comprised deeply sampled blood TCRbeta repertoires from subjects exposed to, actively infected with, or recovered from COVID-19. The repertoires were released in a freely available public database meant as a resource for research on the immune response to SARS-CoV-2. The samples were drawn from the first 160 participants of the ongoing ImmuneRACE study and from roughly 1,300 subjects provided by 6 global collaborators. The prospective study material was composed of cDNA or gDNA derived from T cells, B-cell-depleted T cells, or PBMCs. The sample metadata nearly always contained a de-identified subject ID, COVID-19 status, age in years and sex. The full study reports these points: Clinical and demographic metadata were provided uncurated, with the amount varying by source and participant.

TCRbeta CDR3 regions were amplified from genomic DNA using the immunoSEQ Assay, a bias-controlled multiplex PCR. The paper's data handling went like this. The number of nucleated cells in each sample was estimated by amplification of reference gene primers within the assay. Sequence reads were collapsed and filtered to measure the absolute abundance of every unique TCRbeta CDR3 rearrangement. For each sample, productive Simpson clonality was calculated as the square root of Simpson's diversity index across productive rearrangements. In its TCRdb copy, this immuneACCESS table keeps in-frame sequences only and misses some clones. Where compared with another copy, unresolved V genes explain less than half of these, and the others have no known cause. V, J and clone size are those of that table, while D and trimming were read from the DNA. The sample contains 300,000 or so clones, approximately 90% of them found a single time. The ten largest clones capture 2% to 2.5% of the sample.

From its cysteine to its phenylalanine, the CDR3 spans 15 amino acids. Of the read, only the CDR3 DNA is kept; its 45 bases are in frame from base 1. Sequences MGHRA (CDR1) and YSYEKL (CDR2) are obtained from the germline V gene. Trimming takes 3 bases off V and 6 bases off J; junction bases not matched to a gene: 8. Comment on this clone: The specificity of this receptor is unknown. The input lacks base qualities; no much larger clone sits a single base away.

In Seattle, one collaborating source enrolled patients while the infection was active and tracked those patients longitudinally over the course of disease. Collaborating institutions collected whole blood in K2EDTA tubes following their own protocols. For TCRbeta analysis, collaborators shipped samples in one of three forms: frozen whole blood, isolated PBMCs, or DNA extracted from either of those sample types. Sequencing was performed on peripheral blood. The chain is assembled from TRBV4-1 and TRBJ2-1, with 7 bases in between that match TRBD1. The source of this sequence is a woman under 40 with COVID-19, enrolled during active disease. The CDR3 is CASSHGDSRGNEQFF. The DNA sequence reads TGCGCCAGCAGCCACGGGGACAGCCGCGGCAATGAGCAGTTCTTC.